The rows below give T cell receptor beta chains drawn from one sample of a study of blood T cell repertoires in COVID-19. Clones were read by immunoSEQ multiplex PCR, and TCRdb kept only the in-frame ones, dropping some. The table has roughly 230,000 clones, 80% to 90% seen once. Sequenced input: peripheral blood. These receptors all stem from a man aged 35 to 55 with active or convalescent COVID-19. Both conserved end residues are part of each CDR3. A clone size is listed for some rows: how often the clone was seen (once, few, many), or a class if it is expanded.

TRBV11-2 | - | CASSRPGTGTEQYF
TRBV6-1 | - | CASSDQGGNQPQHF
TRBV5-1 | - | CASSLSDSSYEQYF
TRBV27 | once | CASSLRAISDSPLHF
TRBV9 | - | CASSVSRGPYEQYF
TRBV19 | - | CASSITASGGVNYGYTF
TRBV3-1/TRBV3-2 | few | CASSQFPPDNYGYTF
TRBV9 | - | CASSADHGGGQETYNEQFF
TRBV4-1 | - | CASSLQGMNTEAFF
TRBV12-5 | few | CASGYRTGPSGYTF
TRBV2 | - | CASRRTVTSYEQYF
TRBV10-3 | - | CAISTGGSNEKLFF
TRBV7-2 | few | CASSLGQLFVDGYTF
TRBV30 | once | CAWSVAANSGNTIYF
TRBV7-6 | few | CASSLGDFNSPLHF
TRBV19 | - | CASSIGRGNTEAFF
TRBV7-6 | - | CASSFPPEAAVSGANVLTF
TRBV5-8 | - | CADRGQTEAFF
TRBV6-1 | - | CASSDRLRGNQPQHF
TRBV5-4 | - | CASSRETGGQFF
TRBV4-3 | - | CASSQDLGDGYEQYF
TRBV11-2 | - | CASSSWASSGNTIYF
TRBV7-8 | - | CASSPFRGAFQKLFF
TRBV5-1 | - | CASSAQGSQAHMNTEAFF
TRBV6-5 | - | CASSYAREGPRGYTF
TRBV15 | - | CATSRDRDRVAYEQYF
TRBV5-1 | - | CASSFGAASSYEQYF
TRBV6-6 | few | CASSYSSGDYGYTF
TRBV7-3 | - | CASSLGGTGVTGELFF
TRBV6-5 | - | CASSEGANAGELFF
TRBV7-9 | - | CASSDDRGGEKLFF
TRBV11-2 | - | CASRPSNTGELFF
TRBV4-2 | - | CASSYSGTSSYEQYF
TRBV6-2/TRBV6-3 | - | CASSYKQISSYEQYF